The 20 T cell receptor beta chains presented below share a single source sample, sequenced in a study of untreated major depressive disorder. The study's findings and limits: Depressed patients' CD4+ T cells carried increased TRBV05-01 (Vbeta 5.1) usage versus control CD4+ T cells.

Sequencing was performed with immunoSEQ multiplex PCR; in TCRdb, only in-frame clones are kept and a portion is missing. Counted here are about 20,000 clones, more than 85% occurring once; the ten biggest clones make up roughly 0.6%. The antigens of these receptors remain unknown. Sequencing used CD4+ T cells from PBMCs. The source of these receptors is a middle-aged woman with major depressive disorder.

The chain links TRBV5-1 to TRBJ1-2, with D unclear. V lost 4 bases, J lost 0 bases, and 19 bases lay in between. Germline loops: CDR1 SGHRS, CDR2 YFSETQ. The CDR3 is made up of 17 amino acids. The DNA of the CDR3 is TGCGCCAGCAGCCCCCGCCCGAACTACGTGTCTAACTATGGCTACACCTTC. Encoded protein: CASSPRPNYVSNYGYTF.

The chain carries TRBV27 and TRBJ2-7, with a tentative D call TRBD1 (6 bases). Trimming took 1 base from V and 5 from J, leaving 15 bases between them. Germline V lookup: CDR1 MNHEY, CDR2 SMNVEV (reference sequence). The CDR3 loop spans 15 amino acids. Written as DNA, the CDR3 is TGTGCCAGCAGTTTATTCAAGCACAGGGTAGACGAGCAGTACTTC. Translating it yields CASSLFKHRVDEQYF.

This chain uses TRBV28 with TRBJ1-5; perhaps TRBD1 as D (5 bases). Trimming took off 7 bases at V and 0 bases at J, with 16 bases between the two ends. Germline CDR1 and CDR2: MDHEN and SYDVKM. The CDR3 sequence is 16 residues long. CDR3 region: CASTQGGANSNQPQHF. The DNA of the CDR3 is TGTGCCAGCACCCAAGGTGGGGCTAATAGCAATCAGCCCCAGCATTTT.

CDR3 in amino acids: CASSLVGGGAYGYTF. The CDR3 DNA is TGTGCCAGCAGCTTGGTTGGGGGAGGGGCCTATGGCTACACCTTC. The chain uses TRBV7-2 and TRBJ1-2; D might be TRBD1 (5 bases). Germline assignment: CDR1 SGHTA and CDR2 FQGNSA. Trimming shortened V by 3 bases and J by 4 bases, and 15 bases separated the two germline ends. This CDR3 has 15 amino acids.

The chain combines TRBV6-5 with TRBJ2-7; the D gene is possibly TRBD1 (6 bases). Germline assignment: CDR1 MNHEY and CDR2 SVGAGI. The CDR3 sequence is 13 residues long. Trimming removed 5 bases at V and 3 bases at J, with 11 bases between. The CDR3 is CASSDGQRYEQYF. CDR3 sequence (DNA): TGTGCCAGCAGTGACGGACAGCGCTACGAGCAGTACTTC.

V gene TRBV11-3 combines with J gene TRBJ2-7, with 7 bases matching TRBD1. CDR3 length: 15 amino acids. V was pared by 1 base and J by 0 bases, with 3 bases of the junction left unmatched. Germline CDR1 and CDR2: SGHNT and YENEEA. CDR3 DNA: TGTGCCAGCAGCTTAGGGACAGGAGGCTCCTACGAGCAGTACTTC. It encodes CASSLGTGGSYEQYF.

The genes are TRBV5-4 and TRBJ1-2, with 10 nucleotides matching TRBD1. V lost 4 bases, J lost 0 bases, and 6 bases stayed unmatched. Germline V lookup: CDR1 SGHNT, CDR2 YYREEE (reference sequence). The CDR3 runs to 16 residues. CDR3: CASSGGQGSSNYGYTF. CDR3 sequence (DNA): TGTGCCAGCAGCGGGGGACAGGGGAGCTCTAACTATGGCTACACCTTC.

The chain links TRBV19 to TRBJ2-3, with 10 bases fitting TRBD2. J lost 2 bases, V lost 5 bases, and 7 bases had no gene match. Germline values: CDR1 LNHDA, CDR2 SQIVND (reference sequence). The CDR3 contains 16 residues. The CDR3 DNA reads as TGTGCCAGTAGTTCCCGACTAGCGGGCTCCACAGATACGCAGTATTTT. Protein sequence: CASSSRLAGSTDTQYF.

This rearrangement joins TRBV4-3 to TRBJ1-2; 9 nucleotides line up with TRBD1. The CDR3 consists of 13 residues. The V and J ends lost 6 bases and 7 bases, in that order; junction bases with no gene match: 6. Germline CDR1 is LGHNA and CDR2 is YSLEER. The DNA of the CDR3 is TGCGCCAGCAGAGGACAGGGGCAGGGTGGCTACACCTTC. It is translated as CASRGQGQGGYTF.

A single count supports this clone. J is TRBJ1-3 and V is TRBV19; 8 nucleotides line up with TRBD1. Germline CDR1 LNHDA, CDR2 SQIVND (reference sequence). With 6 bases clipped from V and 0 bases from J, the junction kept 7 bases outside the gene matches. The CDR3 sequence is 16 residues long. DNA of the CDR3: TGTGCCAGTAGGATGACAGGGGCCCTCTCTGGAAACACCATATATTTT. Amino acid sequence: CASRMTGALSGNTIYF.

This chain connects TRBV6-5 to TRBJ1-1; D unresolved. With 11 bases removed from V and 0 bases from J, the gap between germline ends came to 10 bases. The CDR3 has 12 amino acids. Per the germline V gene, CDR1 is MNHEY and CDR2 is SVGAGI. CDR3 coding DNA: TGTGCCGTACTCGGAGTGAACACTGAAGCTTTCTTT. Protein: CAVLGVNTEAFF.

The V call is TRBV6-5, the J call TRBJ2-2; TRBD1 is a possible D gene (5 bases). CDR3 length: 16 residues. V was clipped by 0 bases and J by 5 bases, with 13 bases between them. Germline CDR1 reads MNHEY; CDR2 reads SVGAGI. The CDR3 here is CASSYSWQGRTGELFF. Here the CDR3 DNA reads TGTGCCAGCAGTTACTCTTGGCAGGGTCGGACCGGGGAGCTGTTTTTT.

The chain has TRBV2 and TRBJ1-3, with 7 positions matching TRBD1. The germline CDR1 and CDR2 sequences are SNHLY and FYNNEI. Trimming removed 5 bases from V and 4 bases from J; junction bases left unmatched: 8. CDR3 length: 15 residues. CDR3 DNA: TGTGCCAGCAGTCATAGACAGGGACTGGGAAACACCATATATTTT. Its protein product is CASSHRQGLGNTIYF.

This clone is a singleton in its sample. The chain couples TRBV11-2 to TRBJ1-2, with TRBD1 matching 7 bases. This CDR3 is built from 14 residues. Germline CDR1 and CDR2: SGHAT and FQNNGV. Trimming took 3 bases from V and 4 from J; bases not matched to a gene: 5. For the CDR3, the DNA is TGTGCCAGCAGCTTCACAGGGGCGGGCTATGGCTACACCTTC. Translating gives CASSFTGAGYGYTF. The full variable domain, in which reference TRBV11-2 and TRBJ1-2 provide the parts outside the CDR3, is EAGVAQSPRYKIIEKRQSVAFWCNPISGHATLYWYQQILGQGPKLLIQFQNNGVVDDSQLPKDRFSAERLKGVDSTLKIQPAKLEDSAVYLCASSFTGAGYGYTFGSGTRLTVV.

The V gene is TRBV6-6, the J gene TRBJ2-2; tentatively, D is TRBD1 (6 bases). V was shortened by 6 bases and J by 1 base, with 9 bases between the two germline ends. CDR3 length: 14 residues. Germline V lookup: CDR1 MNHNY, CDR2 SVGAGI (reference sequence). The DNA of the CDR3 is TGTGCCAGCAGCCAAGGGGGGAACACCGGGGAGCTGTTTTTT. Translated: CASSQGGNTGELFF.

The chain links TRBV7-2 to TRBJ2-7, with 7 bases lining up with TRBD1. CDR1 and CDR2 from the germline V gene are SGHTA and FQGNSA. After removal of 8 bases from V and 0 bases from J, the junction contained 7 bases not matched to a gene. CDR3 size: 14 residues. This CDR3 is CASHRRQGSYEQYF. The CDR3 DNA is TGTGCCAGCCATCGCAGACAGGGCTCCTACGAGCAGTACTTC.

This chain uses TRBV10-3 with TRBJ1-3; TRBD1 is a possible D gene (5 bases). V lost 3 bases and J lost 8, with 8 bases in between. The CDR3 totals 12 residues. The germline V gene encodes CDR1 ENHRY and CDR2 SYGVKD. The CDR3 DNA is TGTGCCATCAGTGAAAGGGGATACACCATATATTTT. This encodes CAISERGYTIYF.

The chain couples TRBV4-3 to TRBJ1-4; 7 nucleotides agree with TRBD1. With 3 bases clipped from V and 8 bases from J, the junction kept 9 bases outside the gene matches. The CDR3 runs to 15 residues. Germline V gene sequence: CDR1 LGHNA, CDR2 YSLEER. The CDR3 is CASSQTTGRMEKLFF. The DNA of the CDR3 is TGCGCCAGCAGCCAGACGACAGGGAGGATGGAAAAACTGTTTTTT.

This chain uses TRBV14 with TRBJ2-7; D may be TRBD1 (6 bases). CDR3 length: 16 amino acids. Germline CDR1 reads SGHDN; CDR2 reads FVKESK. The V end was cut by 4 bases, the J end by 5 bases, with 21 bases between. DNA for the CDR3: TGTGCCAGCAGCCTGTATGCAGGGGTTAGTATCGACGAGCAGTACTTC. Encoded protein: CASSLYAGVSIDEQYF.

The genes are TRBV6-6 and TRBJ2-2; D may be TRBD2 (6 bases). CDR1 MNHNY and CDR2 SVGAGI come from the germline V gene (reference sequence). Trimming took off 6 bases at V and 4 bases at J, with 9 bases between the two ends. The CDR3 is 13 residues long. The CDR3 spells CASSGGRTGELFF. The CDR3 DNA sequence: TGTGCCAGCAGCGGGGGTCGCACCGGGGAGCTGTTTTTT.